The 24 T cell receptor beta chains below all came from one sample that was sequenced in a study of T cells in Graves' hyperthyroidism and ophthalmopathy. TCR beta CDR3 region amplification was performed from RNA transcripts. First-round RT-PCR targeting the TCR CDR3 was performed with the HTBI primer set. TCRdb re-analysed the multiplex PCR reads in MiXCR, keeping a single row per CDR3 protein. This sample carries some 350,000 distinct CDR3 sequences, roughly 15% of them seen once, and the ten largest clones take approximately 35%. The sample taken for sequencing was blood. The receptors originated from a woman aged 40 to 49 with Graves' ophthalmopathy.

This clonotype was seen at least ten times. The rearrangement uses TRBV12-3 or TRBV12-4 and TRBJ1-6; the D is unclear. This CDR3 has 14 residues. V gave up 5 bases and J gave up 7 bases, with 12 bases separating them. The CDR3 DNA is TGTGCCAGCAGTATCTTGGGAGGCAATTCACCCCTCCACTTT. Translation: CASSILGGNSPLHF.

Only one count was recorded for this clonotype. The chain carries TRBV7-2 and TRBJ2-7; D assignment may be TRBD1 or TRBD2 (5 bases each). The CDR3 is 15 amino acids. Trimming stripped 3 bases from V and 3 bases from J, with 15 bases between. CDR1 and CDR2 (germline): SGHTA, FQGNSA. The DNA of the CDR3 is TGTGCCAGCAGCTTGGGACCCCTGCTAGGCTACGAGCAGTACTTC. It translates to CASSLGPLLGYEQYF.

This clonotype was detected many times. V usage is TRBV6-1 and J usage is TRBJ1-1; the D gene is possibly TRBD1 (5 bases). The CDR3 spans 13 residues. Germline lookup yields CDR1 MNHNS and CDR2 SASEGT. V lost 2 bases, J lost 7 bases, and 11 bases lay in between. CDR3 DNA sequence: TGTGCCAGCAGTGAATATGGACAAATTGAAGCTTTCTTT. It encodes CASSEYGQIEAFF.

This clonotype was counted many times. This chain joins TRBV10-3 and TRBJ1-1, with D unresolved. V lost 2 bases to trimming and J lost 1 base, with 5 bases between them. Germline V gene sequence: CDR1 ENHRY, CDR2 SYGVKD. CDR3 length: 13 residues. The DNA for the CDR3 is TGTGCCATCAGTGAGGGGAGGAACACTGAAGCTTTCTTT. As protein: CAISEGRNTEAFF.

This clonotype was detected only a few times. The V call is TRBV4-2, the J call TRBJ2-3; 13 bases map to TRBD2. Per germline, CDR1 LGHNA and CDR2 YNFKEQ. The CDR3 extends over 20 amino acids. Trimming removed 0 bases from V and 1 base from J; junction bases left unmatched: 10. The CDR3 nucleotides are TGTGCCAGCAGCCAAGATCGGGGGACTAGCGGGGCAGGCCGCACAGATACGCAGTATTTT. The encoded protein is CASSQDRGTSGAGRTDTQYF.

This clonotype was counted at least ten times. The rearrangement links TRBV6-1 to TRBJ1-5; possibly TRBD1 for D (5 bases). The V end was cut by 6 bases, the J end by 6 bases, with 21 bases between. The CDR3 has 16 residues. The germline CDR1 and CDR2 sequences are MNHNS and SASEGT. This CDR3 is CASRPPLGGSSQPQHF. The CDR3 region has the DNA TGTGCCAGCAGGCCACCCCTCGGGGGGTCGTCTCAGCCCCAGCATTTT.

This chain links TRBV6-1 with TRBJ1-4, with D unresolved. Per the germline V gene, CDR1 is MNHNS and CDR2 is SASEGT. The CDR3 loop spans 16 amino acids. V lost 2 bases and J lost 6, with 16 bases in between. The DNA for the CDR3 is TGTGCCAGCAGTGAAATCCAAGGGCTTGAGGATGAAAAACTGTTTTTT. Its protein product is CASSEIQGLEDEKLFF.

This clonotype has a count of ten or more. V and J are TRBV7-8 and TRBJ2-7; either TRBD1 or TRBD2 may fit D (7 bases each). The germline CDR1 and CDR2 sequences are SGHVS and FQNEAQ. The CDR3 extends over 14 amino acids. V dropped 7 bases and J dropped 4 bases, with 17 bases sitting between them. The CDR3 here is CASTAQGRGYEQYF. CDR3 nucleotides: TGTGCCAGCACCGCACAGGGGCGGGGGTACGAGCAGTACTTC.

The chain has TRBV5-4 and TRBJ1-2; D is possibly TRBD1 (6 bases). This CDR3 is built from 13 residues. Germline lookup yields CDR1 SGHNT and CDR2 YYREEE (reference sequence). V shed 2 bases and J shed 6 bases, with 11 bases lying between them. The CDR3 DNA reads TGTGCCAGCAGCTTCAATACAGGGAATGGCTACACCTTC. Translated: CASSFNTGNGYTF. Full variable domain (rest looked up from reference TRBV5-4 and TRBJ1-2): ETGVTQSPTHLIKTRGQQVTLRCSSQSGHNTVSWYQQALGQGPQFIFQYYREEENGRGNFPPRFSGLQFPNYSSELNVNALELDDSALYLCASSFNTGNGYTFGSGTRLTVV.

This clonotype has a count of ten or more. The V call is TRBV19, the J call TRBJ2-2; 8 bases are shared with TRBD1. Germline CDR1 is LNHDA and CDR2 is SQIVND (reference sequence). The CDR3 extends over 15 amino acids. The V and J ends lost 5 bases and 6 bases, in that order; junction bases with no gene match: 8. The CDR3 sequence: CASSAGGERSGELFF. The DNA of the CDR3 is TGTGCCAGTAGTGCAGGGGGCGAGCGTTCCGGGGAGCTGTTTTTT. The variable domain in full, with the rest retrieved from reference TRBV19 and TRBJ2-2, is DGGITQSPKYLFRKEGQNVTLSCEQNLNHDAMYWYRQDPGQGLRLIYYSQIVNDFQKGDIAEGYSVSREKKESFPLTVTSAQKNPTAFYLCASSAGGERSGELFFGEGSRLTVL.

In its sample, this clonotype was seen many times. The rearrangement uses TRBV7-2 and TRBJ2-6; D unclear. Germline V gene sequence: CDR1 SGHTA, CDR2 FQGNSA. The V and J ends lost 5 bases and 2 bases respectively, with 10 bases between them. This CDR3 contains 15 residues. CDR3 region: CASSPHFAGANVLTF. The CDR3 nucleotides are TGTGCCAGCAGCCCCCATTTCGCTGGGGCCAACGTCCTGACTTTC. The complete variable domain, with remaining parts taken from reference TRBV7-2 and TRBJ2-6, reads GAGVSQSPSNKVTEKGKDVELRCDPISGHTALYWYRQSLGQGLEFLIYFQGNSAPDKSGLPSDRFSAERTGGSVSTLTIQRTQQEDSAVYLCASSPHFAGANVLTFGAGSRLTVL.

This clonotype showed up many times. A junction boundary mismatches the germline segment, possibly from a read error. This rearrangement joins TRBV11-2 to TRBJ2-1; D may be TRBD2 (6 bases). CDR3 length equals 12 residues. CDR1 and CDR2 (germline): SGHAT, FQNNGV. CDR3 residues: CASSLDSGERFF. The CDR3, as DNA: TGTGCCAGCAGCTTAGATTCGGGGGAGCGGTTCTTC.

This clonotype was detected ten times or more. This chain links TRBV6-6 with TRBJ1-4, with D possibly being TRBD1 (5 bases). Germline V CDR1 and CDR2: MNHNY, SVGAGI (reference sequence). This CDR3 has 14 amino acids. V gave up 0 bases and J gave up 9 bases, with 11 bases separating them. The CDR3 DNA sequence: TGTGCCAGCAGTTACTCCGGGGGTGGGAAAAAACTGTTTTTT. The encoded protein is CASSYSGGGKKLFF.

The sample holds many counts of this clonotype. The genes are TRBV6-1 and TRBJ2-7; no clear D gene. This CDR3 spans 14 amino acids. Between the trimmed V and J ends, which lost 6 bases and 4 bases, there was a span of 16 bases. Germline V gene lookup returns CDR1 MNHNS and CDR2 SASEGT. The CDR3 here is CASSPRPGIYEQYF. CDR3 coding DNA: TGTGCCAGCAGCCCCCGACCCGGAATATACGAGCAGTACTTC.

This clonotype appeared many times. The CDR3 spells CASSSRPGLDNEQFF. The CDR3 DNA is TGTGCCAGCAGCTCCCGTCCGGGACTTGACAATGAGCAGTTCTTC. This chain connects TRBV7-9 to TRBJ2-1, with D possibly being TRBD2 (6 bases). The CDR3 runs 15 residues. Germline-derived CDR1 and CDR2 are SEHNR and FQNEAQ (reference sequence). V lost 4 bases and J lost 5, with 15 bases in between.

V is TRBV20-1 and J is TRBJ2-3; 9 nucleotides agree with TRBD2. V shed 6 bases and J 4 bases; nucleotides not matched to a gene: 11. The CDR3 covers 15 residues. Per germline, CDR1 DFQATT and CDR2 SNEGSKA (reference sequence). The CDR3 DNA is TGCAGTGCATCGGGAGCGGGAGGACCGGCAGATACGCAGTATTTT. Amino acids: CSASGAGGPADTQYF.

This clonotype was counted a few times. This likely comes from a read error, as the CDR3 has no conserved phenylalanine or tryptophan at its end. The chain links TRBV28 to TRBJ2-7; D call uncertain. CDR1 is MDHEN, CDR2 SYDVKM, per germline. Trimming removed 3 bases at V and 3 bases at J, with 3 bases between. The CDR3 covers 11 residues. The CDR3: CASSLNYEQYS. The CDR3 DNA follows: TGTGCCAGCAGTTTGAACTACGAGCAGTACTCC.

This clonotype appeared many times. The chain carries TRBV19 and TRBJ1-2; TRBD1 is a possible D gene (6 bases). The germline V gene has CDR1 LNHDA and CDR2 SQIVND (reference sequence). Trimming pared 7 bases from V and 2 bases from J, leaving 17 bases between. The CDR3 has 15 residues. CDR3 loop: CASNQDRVFNYGYTF. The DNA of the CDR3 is TGTGCCAGTAATCAGGACAGAGTGTTCAACTATGGCTACACCTTC.

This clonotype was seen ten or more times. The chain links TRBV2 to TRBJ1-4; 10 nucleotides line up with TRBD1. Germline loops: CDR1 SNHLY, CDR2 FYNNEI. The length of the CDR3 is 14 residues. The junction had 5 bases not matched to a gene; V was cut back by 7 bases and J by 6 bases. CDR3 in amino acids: CASIRGTGDEKLFF. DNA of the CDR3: TGTGCCAGCATCCGAGGGACAGGGGATGAAAAACTGTTTTTT.

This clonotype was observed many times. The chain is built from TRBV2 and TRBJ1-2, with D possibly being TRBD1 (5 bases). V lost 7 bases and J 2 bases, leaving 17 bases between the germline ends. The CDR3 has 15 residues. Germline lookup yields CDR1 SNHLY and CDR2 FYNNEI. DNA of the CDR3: TGTGCCAGCAATCTTGACCTGGAGGGGAACTATGGCTACACCTTC. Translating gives CASNLDLEGNYGYTF.

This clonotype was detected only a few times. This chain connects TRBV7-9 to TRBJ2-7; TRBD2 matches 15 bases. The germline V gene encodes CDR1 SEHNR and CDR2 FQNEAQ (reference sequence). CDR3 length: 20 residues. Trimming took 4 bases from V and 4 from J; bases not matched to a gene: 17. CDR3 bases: TGTGCCAGCAGCTACGGAGGACTAGCGGGAGGGCTTCCATCTAGTTACGAGCAGTACTTC. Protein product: CASSYGGLAGGLPSSYEQYF.

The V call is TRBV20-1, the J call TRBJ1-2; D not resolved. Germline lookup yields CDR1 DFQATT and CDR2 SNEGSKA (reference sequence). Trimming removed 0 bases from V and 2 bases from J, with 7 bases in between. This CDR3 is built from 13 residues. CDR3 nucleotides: TGCAGTGCTAGAGACCAACTAAACTATGGCTACACCTTC. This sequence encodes CSARDQLNYGYTF.

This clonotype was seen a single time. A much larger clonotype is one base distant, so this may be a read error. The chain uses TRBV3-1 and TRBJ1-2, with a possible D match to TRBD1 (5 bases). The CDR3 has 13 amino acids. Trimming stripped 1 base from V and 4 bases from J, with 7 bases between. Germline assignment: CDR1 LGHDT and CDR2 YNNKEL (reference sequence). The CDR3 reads CASSQGQSYGYTF. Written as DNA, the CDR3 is TGTGCCAGCAGCCAAGGACAGAGCTATGGCTACACCTTC.

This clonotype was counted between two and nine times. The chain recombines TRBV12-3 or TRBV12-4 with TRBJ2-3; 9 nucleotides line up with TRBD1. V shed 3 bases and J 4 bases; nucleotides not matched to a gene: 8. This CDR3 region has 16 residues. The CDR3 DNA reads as TGTGCCAGCAGTTTCCCCACCGGACAGGGGCCAGATACGCAGTATTTT. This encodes CASSFPTGQGPDTQYF.